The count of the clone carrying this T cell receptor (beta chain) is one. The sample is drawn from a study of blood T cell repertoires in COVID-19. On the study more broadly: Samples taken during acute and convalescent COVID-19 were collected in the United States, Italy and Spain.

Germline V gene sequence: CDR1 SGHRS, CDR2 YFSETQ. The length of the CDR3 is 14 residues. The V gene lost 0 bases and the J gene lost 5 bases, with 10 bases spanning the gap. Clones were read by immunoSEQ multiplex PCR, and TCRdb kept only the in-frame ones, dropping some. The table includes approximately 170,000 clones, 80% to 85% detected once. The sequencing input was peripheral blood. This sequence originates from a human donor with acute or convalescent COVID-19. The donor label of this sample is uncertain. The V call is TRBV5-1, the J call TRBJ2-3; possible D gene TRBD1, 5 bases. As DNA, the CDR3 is TGCGCCAGCAGCTTGGGTGGGGCTCAAGATACGCAGTATTTT. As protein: CASSLGGAQDTQYF.